The 4 T cell receptor beta chains below were found in one sample sequenced in a study of CD4 and CD8 cells across lung adenocarcinoma regions (dated by TCRdb to between 2017 and 2018). Libraries came from PCR. The sequencing machine was a HiSeq X Ten. TCRdb's own reprocessing of the public reads used fastp at Q25 and MiXCR and kept productive beta chains. Every entry covers one CDR3 protein and lists the most common genes and DNA from its rows. A total of tens of thousands of distinct CDR3 sequences appear in this sample, approximately 50% of them only once. The leading ten clones occupy around 50% of the sample. Input material: CD8+ T cells from the center of a lung tumor. The cell subset or site label, read with the paper, signifies: tumor center region. These receptors were collected from a male donor with lung adenocarcinoma. The CD4 and CD8 labels of this study may be unreliable.

This clonotype was observed many times. The chain joins TRBV6-1 to TRBJ2-3; perhaps TRBD2 as D (6 bases). From germline, CDR1 is MNHNS and CDR2 SASEGT. This CDR3 is built from 14 residues. V was pared by 7 bases and J by 0 bases, with 11 bases between. CDR3 sequence reads: CASKGLPSTDTQYF. In DNA, the CDR3 is TGTGCCAGCAAGGGACTCCCAAGCACAGATACGCAGTATTTT.

The chain is built from TRBV6-1 and TRBJ2-5; either TRBD1 or TRBD2 may fit D (5 bases each). Trimming removed 6 bases at V and 1 base at J, with 9 bases between. The CDR3 consists of 13 residues. The germline V gene encodes CDR1 MNHNS and CDR2 SASEGT. In DNA form, the CDR3 reads TGTGCCAGCAGCCCGGGACGCCAAGAGACCCAGTACTTC. Its translation: CASSPGRQETQYF.

As for this clonotype: This could be a read error, since a much larger clone is one nucleotide away. The J gene is TRBJ2-1, the V gene TRBV6-1, with 8 bases matching TRBD1. CDR3 length equals 12 residues. Germline assignment: CDR1 MNHNS and CDR2 SASEGT. Trimming took 6 bases from V and 10 from J; bases not matched to a gene: 5. The CDR3 reads CASRDRAYEQFF. DNA of the CDR3: TGTGCCAGCAGGGACAGGGCCTACGAGCAGTTCTTC.

The chain joins TRBV18 to TRBJ2-3, with D unclear. Trimming left V 5 bases short and J 4 bases short, with 7 bases between. The CDR3 is made up of 12 amino acids. Germline V CDR1 and CDR2: KGHSH, LQKENI. The CDR3 loop reads CASSSQADTQYF. The CDR3 region has the DNA TGTGCCAGCTCAAGTCAAGCAGATACGCAGTATTTT.